A selection of T cell receptor beta chains follows, all from one sample in a study of T-cell reconstitution after alpha-beta-depleted transplantation in children. MiXCR was run by TCRdb on the PCR reads, yielding one entry per CDR3 protein. The table has 140,000 or so distinct CDR3 sequences, 7.5% to 9% seen once; the top ten hold around 18%. The input for sequencing was PBMCs, mostly from graft donor cells, taken 180 days after TCRalphabeta/CD19-depleted stem cell transplant. All receptors come from a female patient aged 2-10 years who had a stem cell transplant for congenital amegakaryocytic thrombocytopenia, so the T cells may come from the graft donor. Each CDR3 is given with its conserved first and last residue. The order of the fields is V gene, CDR3 length, J gene, clone size, D gene, CDR3 DNA, CDR3 protein. The D gene is left open where the match is weak. A clone size is listed for some rows: how often the clone was seen (once, few, many), or a class if it is expanded.

TRBV20-1	14	TRBJ2-4	many	NA	TGCAGTGCTGTAGCGTTTTGGGGGGAAAACATTCAGTACTTC	CSAVAFWGENIQYF
TRBV7-2	11	TRBJ2-3	many	NA	TGTGCCAGCAGCTTGTCCGATACGCAGTATTTT	CASSLSDTQYF
TRBV7-6	13	TRBJ2-1	NA	NA	TGTGCCAGCAGCTTATGGCCGCGCGATGAGCAGTTCTTC	CASSLWPRDEQFF
TRBV5-1	12	TRBJ2-2	many	TRBD1	TGCGCCAGCAGCAGGGGACAGGGGGAGCTGTTTTTT	CASSRGQGELFF
TRBV20-1	13	TRBJ1-5	few	NA	TGCAGTGCTAGTGGGGGAAGCAATCAGCCCCAGCATTTT	CSASGGSNQPQHF
TRBV29-1	12	TRBJ2-7	many	NA	TGCAGCGTTTCGGTCAGTCCCTACGAGCAGTACTTC	CSVSVSPYEQYF
TRBV4-1	16	TRBJ1-2	many	NA	TGCGCCAGCAGCCAAGCCCCGCAGGGAGTCTTGTATGGCTACACCTTC	CASSQAPQGVLYGYTF
TRBV4-1	17	TRBJ2-2	many	NA	TGCGCCAGCAGCCAAGTACCCGGGAGAGCGAACACCGGGGAGCTGTTTTTT	CASSQVPGRANTGELFF
TRBV5-1	14	TRBJ2-4	many	TRBD2	TGCGCCAGCAGTGGGCGGGAGGGACCAAACATTCAGTACTTC	CASSGREGPNIQYF
TRBV4-3	16	TRBJ2-7	few	NA	TGCGCCAGCAGCCAAACGAGGCAGTCGCTACCCTACGAGCAGTACTTC	CASSQTRQSLPYEQYF
TRBV13	14	TRBJ1-1	once	NA	TGTGCCAGCAGGCCTTCAACAGGGAACACTGAAGCTTTCTTT	CASRPSTGNTEAFF
TRBV20-1	14	TRBJ2-7	few	NA	TGCAGTGCTCTAAAGACTCAGAGCTCCTACGAGCAGTACTTC	CSALKTQSSYEQYF